This T cell receptor (beta chain) was profiled in a study of molecular identifiers for immune sequencing clone quantification. Study observations and caveats: Barcode-sharing identical TCR molecules could underestimate highly expanded clone sizes.

The use of previously described methods and listed TCR primers produced the bulk TCR libraries. One entry per CDR3 protein, called by TCRdb with MiXCR from the PCR reads. The repertoire holds under 800,000 distinct CDR3 sequences, with 25% as singletons. In the case of this clonotype: Antigen: not known.

Sorting isolated naive CD8 T cells as CD8+CD4-CCR7+CD45RA+ events. Germline loops: CDR1 SGHAT, CDR2 FQNNGV. V gave up 5 bases and J gave up 7 bases, with 20 bases separating them. The CDR3 is 15 amino acids. The receptor's source is a human donor in good health. Some libraries in this study had Jurkat cell RNA spiked in. The chain is built from TRBV11-2 and TRBJ1-1; TRBD1 might be the D (5 bases). The sequenced sample consisted of naive CD8+ T cells from blood, with Jurkat cell RNA spiked in. Subset indicated: FACS-sorted CD8+CD4-CCR7+CD45RA+ naive T cells. CDR3 region: CASSRGTRAEVEAFF. The CDR3 DNA is TGTGCCAGCAGCAGAGGGACCAGGGCTGAGGTTGAAGCTTTCTTT.